Following are 19 T cell receptor beta chains from one sample sequenced in a study of a mutant IDH1 vaccine in newly diagnosed glioma. These TCRs are of unknown antigen specificity. Libraries were prepared by immunoSEQ multiplex PCR; TCRdb keeps only in-frame clonotypes and omits some of them. The sample contains 52,000 or so clones, 65% to 90% of which appear only once. Time point defined: week 5, during vaccination. Vaccine doses each comprised 300 ug of mutant IDH1 20-mer peptide, with topical imiquimod. The material sequenced was PBMCs, taken from a glioma patient whose treatment included an IDH1 peptide vaccine. All receptors derive from a woman aged 18-29 years with glioma. Some clones in this sample may be carry-over from other donors' samples.

This clone was found once. The chain joins TRBV7-6 to TRBJ2-3; D not resolved. V was trimmed by 8 bases and J by 1 base, leaving 10 bases between them. Germline CDR1 SGHVS, CDR2 FNYEAQ. This CDR3 comprises 13 residues. CDR3 region: CASSESGTDTQYF. In DNA form, the CDR3 reads TGTGCCAGCTCCGAGAGTGGCACAGATACGCAGTATTTT.

V gene TRBV2 combines with J gene TRBJ2-7, with D possibly matching TRBD1 (5 bases). This CDR3 contains 14 residues. The germline V gene encodes CDR1 SNHLY and CDR2 FYNNEI. Between the trimmed V and J ends, which lost 7 bases and 2 bases, there was a span of 15 bases. The CDR3 DNA reads as TGTGCCAGCACTCTAGAGGACAAAACCTACGAGCAGTACTTC. The encoded protein is CASTLEDKTYEQYF.

This clone appeared a few times. This chain links TRBV5-1 with TRBJ1-5; D not resolved. The germline V gene has CDR1 SGHRS and CDR2 YFSETQ. The CDR3 contains 15 residues. Trimming removed 0 bases from V and 6 bases from J, with 13 bases in between. Written as DNA, the CDR3 is TGCGCCAGCAGCTTGGATGGGGTCCTCGGTCAGCCCCAGCATTTT. Amino acid sequence: CASSLDGVLGQPQHF.

This clone was picked up one time. The J gene is TRBJ1-1, the V gene TRBV13; TRBD1 might be the D (6 bases). The V end was cut by 4 bases, the J end by 4 bases, with 16 bases between. This CDR3 region has 15 residues. Germline CDR1 and CDR2: PRHDT and FYEKMQ (reference sequence). The CDR3 is CASSSSTGLSTEAFF. The CDR3 nucleotides read TGTGCCAGCAGCTCTTCTACAGGGCTGAGCACTGAAGCTTTCTTT.

The rearrangement links TRBV25-1 to TRBJ2-7; D unresolved. Between the trimmed V and J ends, which lost 10 bases and 4 bases, there was a span of 14 bases. This CDR3 region has 12 residues. Per germline, CDR1 MGHDK and CDR2 SYGVNS. CDR3 region: CATAKGLYEQYF. The CDR3 DNA sequence: TGTGCCACCGCAAAAGGATTGTACGAGCAGTACTTC.

This clone was observed a single time. The V and J genes are TRBV5-1 and TRBJ1-2; D call uncertain. Germline V gene data show CDR1 as SGHRS and CDR2 as YFSETQ. Deletions cut 5 bases from V and 0 bases from J, with 8 bases between. This CDR3 spans 13 amino acids. The CDR3 loop is CASRAAANYGYTF. As DNA, the CDR3 is TGCGCCAGCAGGGCTGCAGCTAACTATGGCTACACCTTC. The complete variable domain, with remaining parts taken from reference TRBV5-1 and TRBJ1-2, reads KAGVTQTPRYLIKTRGQQVTLSCSPISGHRSVSWYQQTPGQGLQFLFEYFSETQRNKGNFPGRFSGRQFSNSRSEMNVSTLELGDSALYLCASRAAANYGYTFGSGTRLTVV.

This chain links TRBV7-2 with TRBJ1-2; 7 bases align to TRBD1. The CDR3 is 14 amino acids. Germline CDR1 SGHTA, CDR2 FQGNSA. Trimming cost V 5 bases and J 8 bases; bases outside gene matches: 11. The CDR3 nucleotides are TGTGCCAGCAGCCGGGACAGATGGTTCGGGGGCTACACCTTC. Translated: CASSRDRWFGGYTF.

In its sample, this clone was seen a few times. The chain joins TRBV6-5 to TRBJ1-1; D is perhaps TRBD1 (6 bases). The CDR3 is 12 amino acids. V shed 6 bases and J shed 6 bases, with 11 bases lying between them. CDR1 is MNHEY and CDR2 is SVGAGI in the germline V gene. This CDR3 reads CASRRRQAEAFF. CDR3 DNA sequence: TGTGCCAGCAGACGTAGACAGGCTGAAGCTTTCTTT.

The rearrangement joins TRBV5-1 to TRBJ1-2; no firm D call. V lost 0 bases and J 8 bases, leaving 17 bases between the germline ends. CDR3 length: 15 residues. Germline V CDR1 and CDR2: SGHRS, YFSETQ. The CDR3 DNA is TGCGCCAGCAGCTTGGCCGGGCAGGATCTGGGAGGCTACACCTTC. Translating it yields CASSLAGQDLGGYTF.

The chain combines TRBV9 with TRBJ2-7, with D perhaps TRBD1 (6 bases). The ends were cut back, 2 bases at V and 0 bases at J, with 12 bases in the middle. Germline CDR1 SGDLS, CDR2 YYNGEE. The CDR3 length is 15 residues. CDR3 DNA: TGTGCCAGCAGCGTTTCTCCGGACAGCTCCTACGAGCAGTACTTC. Amino acid sequence: CASSVSPDSSYEQYF.

There are a few counts of this clone. This chain uses TRBV27 with TRBJ2-1; no clear D gene. The germline gives CDR1 MNHEY, CDR2 SMNVEV (reference sequence). Trimming removed 6 bases at V and 2 bases at J, with 14 bases between. CDR3 length equals 15 residues. CDR3: CASSHLDPTYNEQFF. The CDR3 DNA is TGTGCCAGCAGCCATTTAGACCCCACCTACAATGAGCAGTTCTTC.

This clone was observed a few times. The genes are TRBV6-5 and TRBJ1-2, with 8 nucleotides matching TRBD1. This CDR3 is built from 13 residues. V dropped 6 bases and J dropped 2; count of bases not matched to a gene: 2. Germline V gene sequence: CDR1 MNHEY, CDR2 SVGAGI. DNA of the CDR3: TGTGCCAGCAGGGGACAGGCAAACTATGGCTACACCTTC. Translating gives CASRGQANYGYTF.

The chain carries TRBV4-2 and TRBJ1-4; 7 bases match TRBD1. V lost 1 base to trimming and J lost 8 bases; unmatched junction nucleotides: 4. Germline V gives CDR1 LGHNA, CDR2 YNFKEQ. The CDR3 loop spans 14 amino acids. This CDR3 is CASSQGTGDEKLFF. The DNA for the CDR3 is TGTGCCAGCAGCCAAGGGACAGGTGACGAAAAACTGTTTTTT.

The rearrangement joins TRBV5-1 to TRBJ2-7; TRBD2 matches at 8 bases. CDR1 and CDR2 (germline): SGHRS, YFSETQ. CDR3 length equals 15 residues. V trimming: 1 base; J trimming: 2 bases; junction bases outside the gene matches: 5. CDR3 sequence: CASSLTREGTYEQYF. The CDR3 region has the DNA TGCGCCAGCAGCTTGACACGGGAGGGGACCTACGAGCAGTACTTC.

This chain connects TRBV29-1 to TRBJ2-1; possibly TRBD1 for D (6 bases). The CDR3 length is 14 residues. In germline, CDR1 is SQVTM, CDR2 ANQGSEA. V was cut by 4 bases and J by 12 bases, with 22 bases left in between. In DNA form, the CDR3 reads TGCAGCGTTGGGGGGCTAGGATTAGGCCCGGGGCAGTTCTTC. It codes for CSVGGLGLGPGQFF.

This chain connects TRBV27 to TRBJ2-7; possibly TRBD2 for D (7 bases). V dropped 10 bases and J dropped 2 bases, with 21 bases sitting between them. From germline, CDR1 is MNHEY and CDR2 SMNVEV (reference sequence). The CDR3 consists of 15 residues. The CDR3 spells CATHAGGRGTYEQYF. Here the CDR3 DNA reads TGTGCCACCCACGCTGGAGGGAGGGGGACCTACGAGCAGTACTTC.

The rearrangement links TRBV6-5 to TRBJ1-3, with unresolved D. V was cut by 0 bases and J by 0 bases, with 9 bases left in between. The CDR3 spans 16 residues. The germline CDR1 and CDR2 sequences are MNHEY and SVGAGI. CDR3 sequence: CASSYSFESSGNTIYF. The CDR3 DNA reads as TGTGCCAGCAGTTACTCGTTTGAGAGCTCTGGAAACACCATATATTTT.

V is TRBV11-2 and J is TRBJ1-4, with TRBD1 identical over 11 bases. The V and J ends lost 5 bases and 7 bases, in that order; junction bases with no gene match: 6. This CDR3 comprises 15 residues. Germline CDR1 reads SGHAT; CDR2 reads FQNNGV. The CDR3 DNA is TGTGCCAGCAGCCCGGACAGGGGGCGGGTTGAAAAACTGTTTTTT. Amino acids: CASSPDRGRVEKLFF. Together with reference TRBV11-2 and TRBJ1-4, the CDR3 gives the full variable domain: EAGVAQSPRYKIIEKRQSVAFWCNPISGHATLYWYQQILGQGPKLLIQFQNNGVVDDSQLPKDRFSAERLKGVDSTLKIQPAKLEDSAVYLCASSPDRGRVEKLFFGSGTQLSVL.

The rearrangement links TRBV4-1 to TRBJ1-5; D unresolved. CDR1 is MGHRA, CDR2 YSYEKL, per germline. Trimming removed 1 base from V and 0 bases from J, with 10 bases in between. This CDR3 region has 16 residues. In nucleotides, the CDR3 is TGCGCCAGCAGCCAAGTACAGATCAATAGCAATCAGCCCCAGCATTTT. Translated: CASSQVQINSNQPQHF.